The 27 T cell receptor beta chains below were found in one sample sequenced in a study of blood T cells in healthy people across ages. A second PCR, run for 7 to 11 cycles, used a sample-barcoded 5' primer plus a J-beta primer mix. In TCRdb, the 5' RACE reads were re-called with MiXCR into one record per CDR3 protein. The sample comprises hundreds of thousands of distinct CDR3 sequences, 58% of which are singletons, and about 20% rests with the top ten. The sequenced material came from blood. All receptors derive from a man under 40 in good health.

This clonotype was seen a few times. The V gene is TRBV21-1, the J gene TRBJ1-2. TRBV21-1 is classified as a pseudogene. This CDR3 region has 14 residues. DNA for the CDR3: TGTGCCAGCAGCATAGGAGGGGCTAACTATGGCTACACCTTC. It is translated as CASSIGGANYGYTF.

The table lists this clonotype with a few counts. The rearrangement links TRBV6-1 to TRBJ2-6, with 9 nucleotides matching TRBD1. Germline loops: CDR1 MNHNS, CDR2 SASEGT. V was clipped by 10 bases and J by 2 bases; unmatched bases: 21. CDR3 length: 20 amino acids. This CDR3 is CATLHGYPGQGGAGANVLTF. The CDR3 DNA reads TGTGCCACCCTCCACGGATACCCGGGACAGGGTGGTGCTGGGGCCAACGTCCTGACTTTC.

The chain joins TRBV20-1 to TRBJ2-1; 13 bases fit TRBD2. V dropped 3 bases and J dropped 8; count of bases not matched to a gene: 16. CDR1 and CDR2 from the germline V gene are DFQATT and SNEGSKA (reference sequence). There are 18 residues in the CDR3. The CDR3 sequence: CSARGWTSGGPLRDEQFF. In nucleotides, the CDR3 is TGCAGTGCTAGGGGATGGACTAGCGGGGGCCCCCTGCGAGATGAGCAGTTCTTC.

The chain combines TRBV6-2 or TRBV6-3 with TRBJ1-4; possibly TRBD1 for D (5 bases). This CDR3 comprises 12 residues. The germline gives CDR1 MNHEY, CDR2 SVGEGT. V was clipped by 7 bases and J by 5 bases, with 8 bases between them. Written as DNA, the CDR3 is TGTGCCAGCACCAACAGGAATGAAAAACTGTTTTTT. Translating it yields CASTNRNEKLFF.

This chain joins TRBV20-1 and TRBJ2-1, with 10 bases identical to TRBD2. In germline, CDR1 is DFQATT, CDR2 SNEGSKA (reference sequence). V gave up 3 bases and J gave up 9 bases; unmatched junction bases: 17. The CDR3 extends over 17 amino acids. The CDR3 sequence is CSASSLAGGALSSEQFF. Here the CDR3 DNA reads TGCAGTGCTAGCTCATTAGCGGGAGGTGCTTTATCTAGTGAGCAGTTCTTC.

This clonotype has a handful of counts. This sequence joins TRBV5-1 and TRBJ2-1; no reliable D call. This CDR3 is built from 15 residues. Germline CDR1 SGHRS, CDR2 YFSETQ. Deletions cut 1 base from V and 1 base from J, with 9 bases between. The CDR3 spells CASSLTGASYNEQFF. The DNA for the CDR3 is TGCGCCAGCAGCTTGACGGGCGCGTCCTACAATGAGCAGTTCTTC.

This clonotype turned up a few times. The chain employs TRBV20-1 and TRBJ2-5, with TRBD2 matching over 14 bases. Trimming took 5 bases from V and 4 from J; bases not matched to a gene: 9. This CDR3 comprises 16 residues. Germline V gene lookup returns CDR1 DFQATT and CDR2 SNEGSKA (reference sequence). CDR3 bases: TGCAGTGCTCCATTGGGACTAGCGGGGGCAAGAGAGACCCAGTACTTC. Encoded protein: CSAPLGLAGARETQYF.

This clonotype was recorded a few times. This chain connects TRBV6-1 to TRBJ2-5, with 10 nucleotides matching TRBD1. The CDR3 runs 17 residues. Germline lookup yields CDR1 MNHNS and CDR2 SASEGT. Trimming cost V 6 bases and J 4 bases; bases outside gene matches: 14. CDR3 sequence: CASSVSGETGGVETQYF. The CDR3 nucleotides read TGTGCCAGCAGCGTAAGCGGGGAGACAGGGGGCGTAGAGACCCAGTACTTC.

The chain uses TRBV28 and TRBJ2-7, with 8 bases identical to TRBD2. Judging by the DNA end, TRBJ2-5 fits better; the J call may be wrong. The CDR3 covers 17 residues. Germline loops: CDR1 MDHEN, CDR2 SYDVKM. This chain's CDR3 is CASSLSREGGFGETQYF. CDR3 DNA: TGTGCCAGCAGTTTGAGCCGGGAGGGCGGCTTTGGAGAGACCCAGTACTTC.

This chain joins TRBV20-1 and TRBJ2-3; possible D gene TRBD1, 5 bases. The germline CDR1 and CDR2 sequences are DFQATT and SNEGSKA (reference sequence). Trimming removed 4 bases from V and 6 bases from J, with 11 bases in between. The CDR3 runs 12 residues. This CDR3 is CSANEGVDTQYF. Here the CDR3 DNA reads TGCAGTGCTAATGAAGGGGTGGATACGCAGTATTTT.

The genes are TRBV29-1 and TRBJ2-1; 12 nucleotides match TRBD2. V shed 4 bases and J 9 bases; nucleotides not matched to a gene: 4. Germline V lookup: CDR1 SQVTM, CDR2 ANQGSEA. The CDR3 consists of 13 residues. CDR3 DNA: TGCAGCGTTGGGACTAGCGGGAAGGGTGAGCAGTTCTTC. Its protein is CSVGTSGKGEQFF.

Concerning this clonotype itself: At one end, the junction sequence differs from germline, possibly due to a read error. The chain couples TRBV7-2 to TRBJ2-5; 7 nucleotides line up with TRBD2. Looked up from germline, CDR1 is SGHTA and CDR2 is FQGNSA. This CDR3 has 16 residues. CDR3: CASSPLLGREQETLYF. In DNA form, the CDR3 reads TGTGCCAGCAGCCCCCTTCTGGGGAGGGAGCAAGAGACCCTGTACTTC.

This clonotype was seen a few times. The chain carries TRBV20-1 and TRBJ2-1; possibly TRBD1 or TRBD2 for D (5 bases each). The V end was cut by 3 bases, the J end by 3 bases, with 12 bases between. CDR1 is DFQATT and CDR2 is SNEGSKA in the germline V gene (reference sequence). The CDR3 runs to 14 residues. The CDR3 DNA sequence: TGCAGTGCTAGCGGGGCCACCGTCTACAATGAGCAGTTCTTC. Translation gives CSASGATVYNEQFF.

The genes are TRBV3-1 and TRBJ2-1; 8 nucleotides align to TRBD2. From germline, CDR1 is LGHDT and CDR2 YNNKEL (reference sequence). J was trimmed by 7 bases and V by 5 bases; bases with no gene match: 13. This CDR3 comprises 16 residues. CDR3 nucleotide sequence: TGTGCCAGCAGCTCCCGCGGGGGGTCGGGTTGGAATGAGCAGTTCTTC. Translated, it gives CASSSRGGSGWNEQFF.

The gene calls are TRBV7-2 and TRBJ2-3, with D hard to call. Germline-derived CDR1 and CDR2 are SGHTA and FQGNSA. The CDR3 runs 19 residues. The V end was cut by 1 base, the J end by 4 bases, with 24 bases between. The CDR3 sequence is CASSLGVAFSPQPPDTQYF. In DNA form, the CDR3 reads TGTGCCAGCAGCTTAGGGGTGGCTTTTAGCCCCCAACCTCCAGATACGCAGTATTTT.

This clonotype was seen a handful of times. This chain connects TRBV20-1 to TRBJ2-7, with D maybe TRBD2 (5 bases). Trimming shortened V by 6 bases and J by 5 bases, and 17 bases separated the two germline ends. Germline CDR1 DFQATT, CDR2 SNEGSKA (reference sequence). The CDR3 has 13 residues. CDR3 DNA: TGCAGTGCGCGAGGAGGTTTATCCCACGAGCAGTACTTC. This sequence encodes CSARGGLSHEQYF.

The chain is built from TRBV20-1 and TRBJ2-4, with 9 positions matching TRBD2. The closer fit of TRBJ2-7 to the DNA end suggests the J call may be wrong. The CDR3 runs to 12 residues. From germline, CDR1 is DFQATT and CDR2 SNEGSKA (reference sequence). The CDR3 here is CSAIAGVYEQYF. Written as DNA, the CDR3 is TGCAGTGCCATAGCGGGAGTTTACGAGCAGTACTTC.

The rearrangement uses TRBV2 and TRBJ2-7; D not certain. CDR1 and CDR2 (germline): SNHLY, FYNNEI. This CDR3 comprises 14 residues. V was shortened by 8 bases and J by 2 bases, with 16 bases between the two germline ends. CDR3 in DNA: TGTGCCAGCGGGTCTGGCGGCCGTCCCTACGAGCAGTACTTC. This codes for CASGSGGRPYEQYF.

The chain is built from TRBV6-1 and TRBJ1-4; D is ambiguous. The CDR3 covers 15 residues. Germline V gene lookup returns CDR1 MNHNS and CDR2 SASEGT. The V end lost 2 bases, the J end lost 6 bases, and 13 bases lay between the germline ends. The CDR3 nucleotides read TGTGCCAGCAGTGAACCCCGTGGAGTGGATGAAAAACTGTTTTTT. Its protein is CASSEPRGVDEKLFF.

This clonotype was counted once. The CDR3 DNA reads TGCGCCAGCAGCTTGGAGTTTCGACAGGGGGCCTACGAGCAGTACTTC. It translates to CASSLEFRQGAYEQYF. The gene calls are TRBV5-1 and TRBJ2-7, with 9 bases identical to TRBD1. This CDR3 region has 16 residues. Trimming removed 0 bases from V and 2 bases from J; junction bases left unmatched: 6. Germline V lookup: CDR1 SGHRS, CDR2 YFSETQ.

The chain joins TRBV7-6 to TRBJ2-5; the match to TRBD1 covers 10 bases. This CDR3 region has 17 residues. The V gene's germline CDR1 is SGHVS and CDR2 FNYEAQ. Unmatched junction bases numbered 12, after V lost 3 bases and J lost 5 bases. For the CDR3, the DNA is TGTGCCAGCAGCTTCCCCGGACAGGGGGTCCCTCGGGAGACCCAGTACTTC. Translating it yields CASSFPGQGVPRETQYF.

This clonotype came up once. The chain joins TRBV6-1 to TRBJ2-6; D might be TRBD1 or TRBD2, each matching 5 bases. This CDR3 is built from 15 residues. Trimming pared 5 bases from V and 4 bases from J, leaving 12 bases between. Germline CDR1 and CDR2: MNHNS and SASEGT. The CDR3 DNA reads TGTGCCAGCAGTTCCGGGACGGGGGGGGCCAACGTCCTGACTTTC. The encoded protein is CASSSGTGGANVLTF.

V gene TRBV6-5 combines with J gene TRBJ2-7, with D perhaps assigned TRBD1 or TRBD2 (5 bases each). Germline values: CDR1 MNHEY, CDR2 SVGAGI. V dropped 2 bases and J dropped 2 bases, with 25 bases sitting between them. The length of the CDR3 is 19 residues. The CDR3 reads CASSYANVGDDPTTYEQYF. The CDR3 nucleotides are TGTGCCAGCAGTTACGCCAACGTTGGGGACGACCCCACAACCTACGAGCAGTACTTC.

The genes are TRBV7-9 and TRBJ2-7; 7 nucleotides agree with TRBD1. V lost 1 base and J lost 3; bases outside the gene matches: 3. Germline V gene sequence: CDR1 SEHNR, CDR2 FQNEAQ (reference sequence). This CDR3 is 14 amino acids long. The CDR3 here is CASSLDRGFYEQYF. The CDR3 DNA reads TGTGCCAGCAGCTTAGACAGGGGCTTCTACGAGCAGTACTTC.

In this sample, this clonotype turned up a few times. The chain carries TRBV14 and TRBJ1-2; D gene uncertain. The germline V and J ends were trimmed by 3 bases and 5 bases, with 10 bases remaining between them. The CDR3 spans 13 residues. CDR1 and CDR2 (germline): SGHDN, FVKESK. CDR3 amino acids: CASSHSPVYGYTF. Written as DNA, the CDR3 is TGTGCCAGCAGCCATTCCCCTGTATATGGCTACACCTTC.

This clonotype was observed a few times. This chain connects TRBV28 to TRBJ2-5; D call uncertain. V lost 6 bases to trimming and J lost 0 bases, with 14 bases between them. This CDR3 has 15 amino acids. The germline gives CDR1 MDHEN, CDR2 SYDVKM. CDR3 sequence reads: CASRPPGRNQETQYF. CDR3 bases: TGTGCCAGCAGACCGCCCGGACGGAACCAAGAGACCCAGTACTTC.

This clonotype came up a few times. The V and J genes are TRBV18 and TRBJ2-1; D is uncertain. TRBJ2-7 matches the DNA end more closely, so the J call is doubtful. Germline V gene lookup returns CDR1 KGHSH and CDR2 LQKENI. CDR3 size: 14 residues. The CDR3 DNA is TGTGCCAGCTCACTAGGACCAAGCTACAATGAGCAGTACTTC. It is translated as CASSLGPSYNEQYF.